This T cell receptor beta chain was captured in a study of regulatory T cells in long-lasting Graves disease. V was clipped by 0 bases and J by 4 bases, with 15 bases between them. This CDR3 is built from 16 residues. CDR1 is DFQATT and CDR2 is SNEGSKA in the germline V gene (reference sequence). Time point specified: newly diagnosed GD, antithyroid drugs for less than 3 months. RNA extracted from PBMCs served as the sequencing template. Arm-PCR of CDR3 regions and iRepertoire HTBI primers were used to build TCR beta libraries. TCRdb called the multiplex PCR reads again in MiXCR, with one record for every CDR3 protein. The data hold under 300,000 distinct CDR3 sequences, with around 20% observed a single time. Broader study findings: Persistent Graves' patients had lower TCR diversity than newly diagnosed ones.

As for this clonotype: Its antigen is not known.

The sequenced sample was peripheral blood mononuclear cells (PBMCs), obtained at new diagnosis, from a patient treated with antithyroid drugs. The rearrangement links TRBV20-1 to TRBJ2-2; perhaps TRBD2 as D (5 bases). This receptor was identified in a female donor with Graves disease. The CDR3 is CSARDPTGSTTGELFF. CDR3 coding DNA: TGCAGTGCTAGAGATCCAACGGGGTCTACCACCGGGGAGCTGTTTTTT.